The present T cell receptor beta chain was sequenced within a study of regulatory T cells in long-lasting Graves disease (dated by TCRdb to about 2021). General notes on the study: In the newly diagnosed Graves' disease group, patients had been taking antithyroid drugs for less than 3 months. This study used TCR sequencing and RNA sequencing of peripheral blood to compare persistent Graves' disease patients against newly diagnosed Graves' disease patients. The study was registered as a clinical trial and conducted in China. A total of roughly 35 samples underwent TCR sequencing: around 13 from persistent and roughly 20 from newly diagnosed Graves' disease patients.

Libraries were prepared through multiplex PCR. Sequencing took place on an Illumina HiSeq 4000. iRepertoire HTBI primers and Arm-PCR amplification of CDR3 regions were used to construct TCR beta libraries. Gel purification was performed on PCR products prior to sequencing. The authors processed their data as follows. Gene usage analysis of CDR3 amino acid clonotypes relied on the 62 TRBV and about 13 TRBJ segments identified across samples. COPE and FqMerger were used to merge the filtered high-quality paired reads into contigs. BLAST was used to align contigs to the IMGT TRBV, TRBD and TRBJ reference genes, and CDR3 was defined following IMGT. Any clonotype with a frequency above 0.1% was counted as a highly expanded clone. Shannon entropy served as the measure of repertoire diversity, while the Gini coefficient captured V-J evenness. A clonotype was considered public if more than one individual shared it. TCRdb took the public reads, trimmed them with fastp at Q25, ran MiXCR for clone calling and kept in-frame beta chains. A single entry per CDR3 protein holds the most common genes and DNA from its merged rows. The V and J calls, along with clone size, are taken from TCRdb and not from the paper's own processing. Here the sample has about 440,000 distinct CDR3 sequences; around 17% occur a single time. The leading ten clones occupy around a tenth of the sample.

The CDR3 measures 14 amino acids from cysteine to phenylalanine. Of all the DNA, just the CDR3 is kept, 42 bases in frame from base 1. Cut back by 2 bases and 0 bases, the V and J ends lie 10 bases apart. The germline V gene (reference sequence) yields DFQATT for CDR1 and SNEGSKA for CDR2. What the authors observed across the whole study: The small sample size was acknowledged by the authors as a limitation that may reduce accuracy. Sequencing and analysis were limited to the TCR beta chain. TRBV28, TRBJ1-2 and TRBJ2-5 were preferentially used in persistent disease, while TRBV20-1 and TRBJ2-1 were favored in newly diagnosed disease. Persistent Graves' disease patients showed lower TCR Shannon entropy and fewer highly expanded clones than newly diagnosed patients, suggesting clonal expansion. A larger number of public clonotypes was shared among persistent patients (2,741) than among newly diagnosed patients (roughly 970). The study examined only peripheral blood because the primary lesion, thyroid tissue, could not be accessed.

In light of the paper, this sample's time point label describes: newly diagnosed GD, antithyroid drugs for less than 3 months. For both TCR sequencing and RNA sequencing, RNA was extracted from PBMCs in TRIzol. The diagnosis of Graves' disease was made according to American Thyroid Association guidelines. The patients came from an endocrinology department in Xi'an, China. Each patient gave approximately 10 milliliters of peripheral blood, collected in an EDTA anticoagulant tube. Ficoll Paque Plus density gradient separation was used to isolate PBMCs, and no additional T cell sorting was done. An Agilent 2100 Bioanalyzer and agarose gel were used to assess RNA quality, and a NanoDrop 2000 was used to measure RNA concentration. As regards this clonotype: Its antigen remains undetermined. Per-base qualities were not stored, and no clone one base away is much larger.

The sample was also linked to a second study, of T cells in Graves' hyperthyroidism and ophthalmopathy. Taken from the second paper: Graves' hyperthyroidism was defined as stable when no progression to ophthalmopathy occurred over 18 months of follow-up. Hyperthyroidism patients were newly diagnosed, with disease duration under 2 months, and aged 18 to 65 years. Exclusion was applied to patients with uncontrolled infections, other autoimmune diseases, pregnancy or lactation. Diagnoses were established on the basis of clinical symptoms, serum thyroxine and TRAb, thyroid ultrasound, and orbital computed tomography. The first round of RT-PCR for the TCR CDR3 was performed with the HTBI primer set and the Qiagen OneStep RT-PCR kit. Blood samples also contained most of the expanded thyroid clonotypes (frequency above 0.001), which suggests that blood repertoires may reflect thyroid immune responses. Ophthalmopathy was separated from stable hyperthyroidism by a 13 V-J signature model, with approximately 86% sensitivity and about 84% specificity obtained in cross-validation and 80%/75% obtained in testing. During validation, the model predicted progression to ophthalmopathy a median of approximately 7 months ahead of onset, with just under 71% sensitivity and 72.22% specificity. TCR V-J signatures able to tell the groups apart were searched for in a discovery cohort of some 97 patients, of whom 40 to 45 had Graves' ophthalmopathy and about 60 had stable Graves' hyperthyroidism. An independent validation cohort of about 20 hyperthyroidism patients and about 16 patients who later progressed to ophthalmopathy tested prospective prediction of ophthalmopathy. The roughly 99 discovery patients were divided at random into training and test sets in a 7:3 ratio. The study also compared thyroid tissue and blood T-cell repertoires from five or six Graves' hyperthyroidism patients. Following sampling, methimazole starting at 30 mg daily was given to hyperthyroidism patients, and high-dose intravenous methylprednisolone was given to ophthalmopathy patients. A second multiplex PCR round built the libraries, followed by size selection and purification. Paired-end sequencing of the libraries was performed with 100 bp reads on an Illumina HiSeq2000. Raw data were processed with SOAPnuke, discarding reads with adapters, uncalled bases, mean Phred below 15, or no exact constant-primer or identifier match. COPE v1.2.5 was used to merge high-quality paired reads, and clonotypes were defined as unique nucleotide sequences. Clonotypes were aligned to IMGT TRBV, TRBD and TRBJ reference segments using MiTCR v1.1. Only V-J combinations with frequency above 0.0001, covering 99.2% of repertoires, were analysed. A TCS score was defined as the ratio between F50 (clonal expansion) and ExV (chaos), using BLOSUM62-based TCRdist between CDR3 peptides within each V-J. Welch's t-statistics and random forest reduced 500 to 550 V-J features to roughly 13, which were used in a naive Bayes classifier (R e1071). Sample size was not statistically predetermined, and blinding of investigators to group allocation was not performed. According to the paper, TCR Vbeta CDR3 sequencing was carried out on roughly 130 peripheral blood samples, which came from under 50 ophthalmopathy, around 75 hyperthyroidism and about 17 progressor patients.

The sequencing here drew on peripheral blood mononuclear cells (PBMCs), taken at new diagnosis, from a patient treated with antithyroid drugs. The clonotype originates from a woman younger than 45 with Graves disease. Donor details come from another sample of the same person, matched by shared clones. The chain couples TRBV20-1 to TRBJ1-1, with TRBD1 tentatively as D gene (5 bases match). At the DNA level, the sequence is TGCAGTGCTAGACGGGGCAGCATGAACACTGAAGCTTTCTTT. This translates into CSARRGSMNTEAFF.